These T cell receptor beta chains were read from a single sample in a study of T-cell memory formation after mild COVID-19. TCRdb itself ran the 5' RACE reads through MiXCR, one entry per CDR3 protein. The sample yields fewer than 600,000 distinct CDR3 sequences, about 20% seen once. Specimen: PBMCs or a T cell subset sorted from them (not recorded which). The receptors shown here come from an adult woman who had mild COVID-19 (a few samples of this study predate the infection). Cell type and time point are not known. CDR3s include the opening cysteine and the closing phenylalanine or tryptophan. The D gene is left open where the match is weak. The size field is filled for only some rows; it gives once, few, many or a size class.

>TRBJ1-1|NA|TRBV20-1|NA
CSAGPGHLRAPSTEAFF
TGCAGTGCTGGCCCCGGACACCTTAGGGCGCCCAGCACTGAAGCTTTCTTT
>TRBJ2-1|NA|TRBV5-6|TRBD2
CASSQGTSGGPHVDEQFF
TGTGCCAGCAGCCAAGGGACTAGCGGGGGGCCCCATGTGGATGAGCAGTTCTTC
>TRBJ2-5|few|TRBV5-1|NA
CASSLSGRQTQYF
TGCGCCAGCAGCTTGTCAGGACGCCAGACCCAGTACTTC
>TRBJ1-1|NA|TRBV7-3|TRBD1
CASSAQGVRTEAFF
TGTGCCAGCAGCGCCCAGGGGGTGAGGACTGAAGCTTTCTTT
>TRBJ2-3|NA|TRBV4-2|NA
CASSQAASAGADTQYF
TGTGCCAGCAGCCAAGCAGCTAGCGCCGGGGCAGATACGCAGTATTTT
>TRBJ1-5|NA|TRBV12-3/TRBV12-4|TRBD1
CASSFRTGRNQPQHF
TGTGCCAGCAGTTTTCGGACAGGGCGGAATCAGCCCCAGCATTTT
>TRBJ1-2|few|TRBV5-5|NA
CASSFTRGFDYGYTF
TGTGCCAGCAGCTTCACTCGGGGTTTCGACTATGGCTACACCTTC
>TRBJ1-1|NA|TRBV6-2/TRBV6-3|NA
CASSTTGFNTEAFF
TGTGCCAGCAGTACTACAGGTTTCAACACTGAAGCTTTCTTT
>TRBJ2-3|NA|TRBV7-6|NA
CASSLLRSDTQYF
TGTGCCAGCAGCTTACTGCGTTCAGATACGCAGTATTTT
>TRBJ2-1|NA|TRBV5-1|NA
CASSLTGKNSYNEQFF
TGCGCCAGCAGCTTGACAGGGAAAAACTCCTACAATGAGCAGTTCTTC
>TRBJ2-7|NA|TRBV6-1|NA
CASSDRGRSYEQYF
TGTGCCAGCAGTGACAGGGGAAGATCCTACGAGCAGTACTTC
>TRBJ2-7|NA|TRBV2|TRBD2
CASRPGLATEQYF
TGTGCCAGCCGGCCGGGACTAGCGACCGAGCAGTACTTC
>TRBJ1-1|few|TRBV20-1|NA
CSARKRRGGSGEGERNTEAFF
TGCAGTGCTAGAAAAAGGAGAGGAGGTTCGGGGGAGGGTGAGAGAAACACTGAAGCTTTCTTT
>TRBJ2-7|few|TRBV2|TRBD2
CASRESGGPYEQYF
TGTGCCAGCAGGGAAAGCGGGGGCCCCTACGAGCAGTACTTC
>TRBJ1-1|NA|TRBV7-9|TRBD1
CASTVGQGAFTEAFF
TGTGCCAGCACCGTCGGACAGGGGGCATTCACTGAAGCTTTCTTT
>TRBJ2-5|NA|TRBV12-3/TRBV12-4|NA
CASNLGEETQYF
TGTGCCAGCAATCTCGGGGAGGAGACCCAGTACTTC
>TRBJ2-5|once|TRBV11-2|NA
CASRMVGRETQYF
TGTGCCAGCCGCATGGTTGGAAGGGAGACCCAGTACTTC
>TRBJ2-1|NA|TRBV5-1|NA
CASSLEGTGYNEQFF
TGCGCCAGCAGCTTGGAAGGGACTGGGTACAATGAGCAGTTCTTC
>TRBJ1-2|few|TRBV14|TRBD1
CASSRTGGVVGYTF
TGTGCCAGCAGCCGTACAGGGGGCGTAGTTGGCTACACCTTC
>TRBJ2-3|few|TRBV7-3|NA
CASSFVYMDTQYF
TGTGCCAGCAGCTTTGTATACATGGATACGCAGTATTTT
>TRBJ1-1|NA|TRBV4-3|NA
CASSQDRTLNTEAFF
TGCGCCAGCAGCCAAGACAGGACCTTGAACACTGAAGCTTTCTTT
>TRBJ2-5|many|TRBV29-1|NA
CSVEDDEETQYF
TGCAGCGTTGAAGACGATGAAGAGACCCAGTACTTC
>TRBJ1-4|NA|TRBV7-2|NA
CASSLAGQGGKLFF
TGTGCCAGCAGCTTAGCAGGGCAGGGTGGAAAACTGTTTTTT
>TRBJ2-3|NA|TRBV27|TRBD1
CASRLLGGVGTDTQYF
TGTGCCAGCAGGCTCCTAGGGGGCGTCGGTACAGATACGCAGTATTTT
>TRBJ2-7|NA|TRBV30|TRBD1
CAWGDPGTVYEQYF
TGTGCCTGGGGAGATCCCGGGACAGTATACGAGCAGTACTTC
>TRBJ2-7|NA|TRBV6-1|NA
CASNLEWTAHYEQYF
TGTGCCAGCAATCTCGAATGGACAGCACACTACGAGCAGTACTTC
>TRBJ1-1|NA|TRBV5-6|NA
CASSLELSTLMNTEAFF
TGTGCCAGCAGCTTGGAGCTCTCAACACTCATGAACACTGAAGCTTTCTTT
>TRBJ2-3|few|TRBV12-3/TRBV12-4|TRBD2
CASSNLAGDLYF
TGTGCCAGCAGCAACCTAGCGGGAGACCTGTATTTT
>TRBJ2-1|few|TRBV12-3/TRBV12-4|TRBD1
CASTKVGTAQGEQFF
TGTGCCAGCACCAAGGTCGGGACAGCCCAGGGGGAGCAGTTCTTC
>TRBJ2-3|many|TRBV12-3/TRBV12-4|NA
CASTLDSSFTDTQYF
TGTGCCAGCACCCTGGACAGCTCTTTCACAGATACGCAGTATTTT
>TRBJ1-2|NA|TRBV6-1|NA
CASSEDGHPSYGYTF
TGTGCCAGCAGTGAAGACGGACACCCCTCATATGGCTACACCTTC
>TRBJ2-4|many|TRBV3-1|NA
CASSQDLRNIQYF
TGTGCCAGCAGCCAAGATTTGAGGAACATTCAGTACTTC
>TRBJ1-2|few|TRBV7-3|NA
CASSFEGFGGYTF
TGTGCCAGCAGCTTTGAGGGGTTCGGAGGCTACACCTTC
>TRBJ2-1|NA|TRBV7-9|NA
CASTSGGDGGEQFF
TGTGCCAGCACCTCAGGTGGCGACGGGGGTGAGCAGTTCTTC
>TRBJ2-3|few|TRBV24-1|NA
CATSEKDTTLTDTQYF
TGTGCCACCAGTGAAAAAGACACGACACTCACAGATACGCAGTATTTT
>TRBJ2-5|NA|TRBV12-3/TRBV12-4|TRBD2
CASSGPESGGEETQYF
TGTGCCAGCAGTGGACCCGAGAGCGGGGGGGAAGAGACCCAGTACTTC
>TRBJ2-6|few|TRBV21-1|NA
CATSTSGTKISGANVLTF
TGTGCCACCTCGACTAGCGGAACTAAAATCTCTGGGGCCAACGTCCTGACTTTC
>TRBJ1-2|NA|TRBV6-6|NA
CASRIGQIYGYTF
TGTGCCAGCAGAATCGGACAGATCTATGGCTACACCTTC
>TRBJ1-5|NA|TRBV6-5|TRBD1
CASRTDRGHQPQHF
TGTGCCAGCAGGACGGACAGGGGGCATCAGCCCCAGCATTTT
>TRBJ2-7|NA|TRBV6-2/TRBV6-3|NA
CASSELRGEQYF
TGTGCCAGCAGTGAACTTCGAGGCGAGCAGTACTTC
>TRBJ2-1|many|TRBV7-3|NA
CASSLGPPNEQFF
TGTGCCAGCAGCTTAGGGCCCCCAAATGAGCAGTTCTTC
>TRBJ1-1|NA|TRBV5-1|NA
CASSLAQTALNTEAFF
TGCGCCAGCAGCTTGGCCCAGACAGCTTTGAACACTGAAGCTTTCTTT
>TRBJ2-3|NA|TRBV2|TRBD2
CASSGLAGSSTDTQYF
TGTGCCAGCAGTGGGCTAGCGGGCTCTAGCACAGATACGCAGTATTTT
>TRBJ2-1|many|TRBV5-1|TRBD2
CASSPGLAGGSSNEQFF
TGCGCCAGCAGCCCGGGACTAGCGGGGGGTAGTTCCAATGAGCAGTTCTTC
>TRBJ2-1|NA|TRBV7-9|TRBD2
CGAYGGGSYNEQFF
TGTGGTGCCTACGGCGGGGGCTCCTACAATGAGCAGTTCTTC
>TRBJ2-5|NA|TRBV3-1|NA
CASTPSATQETQYF
TGTGCCAGCACACCTAGTGCTACCCAAGAGACCCAGTACTTC
>TRBJ2-2|NA|TRBV5-1|NA
CASSLGFLAANTGELFF
TGCGCCAGCAGCTTGGGTTTTTTGGCGGCAAACACCGGGGAGCTGTTTTTT
>TRBJ1-1|NA|TRBV11-2|TRBD1
CASSSLRGTGIEAFF
TGTGCCAGCAGCTCGTTGCGCGGGACAGGAATTGAAGCTTTCTTT
>TRBJ1-5|few|TRBV2|NA
CASSWGRPYSNQPQHF
TGTGCCAGCAGTTGGGGGAGGCCTTATAGCAATCAGCCCCAGCATTTT
>TRBJ2-5|few|TRBV5-1|TRBD2
CASSSTSARETQYF
TGCGCCAGCAGCTCGACTAGCGCGAGAGAGACCCAGTACTTC